The 31 T cell receptor beta chains below all came from one sample that was sequenced in a study of metastatic and nonmetastatic thyroid tumors. Thyroid surgery was preceded by no treatment in any patient. From the PCR reads, TCRdb re-called clones with MiXCR. The sample includes several thousand clones, roughly 14% of them seen just once. Sequencing was performed on blood. The receptors were gathered from a female donor with papillary thyroid cancer or a benign thyroid nodule (not recorded which). Some clones in this sample may be carry-over from other donors' samples.

In its sample, this clone ranks as large. This chain joins TRBV6-5 and TRBJ1-5, with D possibly matching TRBD1 (6 bases). Germline V gives CDR1 MNHEY, CDR2 SVGAGI. The CDR3 contains 18 residues. The V gene lost 0 bases and the J gene lost 9 bases, with 24 bases spanning the gap. This CDR3 is CASSYSNWGGRPIWPQHF. The CDR3 bases are TGTGCCAGCAGTTACTCGAATTGGGGGGGCCGCCCCATATGGCCCCAGCATTTT.

The chain has TRBV7-9 and TRBJ1-1; TRBD1 might be the D (5 bases). Trimming left V 5 bases short and J 1 base short, with 11 bases between. There are 14 residues in the CDR3. Germline CDR1 is SEHNR and CDR2 is FQNEAQ (reference sequence). The CDR3 loop is CASSPKGANTEAFF. As DNA, the CDR3 is TGTGCCAGCAGCCCTAAAGGGGCGAACACTGAAGCTTTCTTT.

This clone was observed at least ten times. V and J are TRBV7-2 and TRBJ2-5; D remains unclear. This CDR3 region has 12 residues. Trimming took off 0 bases at V and 10 bases at J, with 9 bases between the two ends. Germline V gives CDR1 SGHTA, CDR2 FQGNSA. Written as DNA, the CDR3 is TGTGCCAGCAGCTTAGCGCTTGGGGACCAGTACTTC. Its protein product is CASSLALGDQYF.

Within the sample, this clone is medium-sized (0.01 to 0.1%). The chain is built from TRBV6-1 and TRBJ1-2; no definite D call. V shed 6 bases and J shed 2 bases, with 7 bases lying between them. This CDR3 contains 12 residues. CDR1 and CDR2 from the germline V gene are MNHNS and SASEGT. The CDR3 DNA is TGTGCCAGCAGGAAGGACAACTATGGCTACACCTTC. This sequence encodes CASRKDNYGYTF.

The chain employs TRBV27 and TRBJ2-2, with D perhaps TRBD1 (6 bases). Trimming left V 2 bases short and J 0 bases short, with 7 bases between. The CDR3 spans 15 residues. Per germline, CDR1 MNHEY and CDR2 SMNVEV (reference sequence). CDR3 DNA: TGTGCCAGCAGTTTAGGGGGCACGAACACCGGGGAGCTGTTTTTT. Its translation is CASSLGGTNTGELFF.

The chain links TRBV5-1 to TRBJ2-3; D may match TRBD1 or TRBD2 (5 bases each). The CDR3 has 14 amino acids. V shed 5 bases and J shed 10 bases, with 20 bases lying between them. Germline CDR1 is SGHRS and CDR2 is YFSETQ. For the CDR3, the DNA is TGCGCCAGCAGGGCCGGGACGAGCGATCAGGCGCAGTATTTT. Protein: CASRAGTSDQAQYF.

J is TRBJ2-7 and V is TRBV24-1; 10 bases agree with TRBD1. The CDR3 totals 16 residues. J lost 7 bases, V lost 6 bases, and 14 bases had no gene match. Germline V gene lookup returns CDR1 KGHDR and CDR2 SFDVKD. The DNA for the CDR3 is TGTGCCACCAGTAAGTACAGGGACAGGGGCACGAGGGAGCAGTACGTC. It yields the protein CATSKYRDRGTREQYV.

This clone is labeled medium-sized (0.01 to 0.1%). CDR3 bases: TGCGCCAGCAGTCTTCGGGGAGGCGAGCAGTACTTC. This sequence encodes CASSLRGGEQYF. The chain joins TRBV10-1 to TRBJ2-7; D is possibly TRBD2 (6 bases). CDR3 length: 12 amino acids. The V and J ends lost 5 bases and 6 bases respectively, with 11 bases between them. CDR1 is WNHNN, CDR2 SYGVQD, per germline (reference sequence).

This clone was observed a handful of times. V gene TRBV6-2 or TRBV6-3 combines with J gene TRBJ2-3; D uncertain. Trimming left V 2 bases short and J 0 bases short, with 6 bases between. The CDR3 is 14 residues long. Germline V CDR1 and CDR2: MNHEY, SVGEGT. For the CDR3, the DNA is TGTGCCAGCAGTTACGGGTTTAGCACAGATACGCAGTATTTT. Protein product: CASSYGFSTDTQYF.

By share, this clone ranks as medium-sized. The chain is built from TRBV19 and TRBJ1-6, with D possibly matching TRBD1 (6 bases). The CDR3 spans 14 residues. CDR1 LNHDA and CDR2 SQIVND come from the germline V gene (reference sequence). V lost 5 bases and J 6 bases, leaving 11 bases between the germline ends. CDR3 nucleotide sequence: TGTGCCAGTAGTTCCACAGGGACTAATTCACCCCTCCACTTT. Protein: CASSSTGTNSPLHF. The full variable domain, in which reference TRBV19 and TRBJ1-6 provide the parts outside the CDR3, is DGGITQSPKYLFRKEGQNVTLSCEQNLNHDAMYWYRQDPGQGLRLIYYSQIVNDFQKGDIAEGYSVSREKKESFPLTVTSAQKNPTAFYLCASSSTGTNSPLHFGNGTRLTVT.

This clone has only a few counts. Compared with germline, one end of the junction differs, possibly owing to a read error. The V call is TRBV27, the J call TRBJ2-7, with 7 bases fitting TRBD1. CDR1 is MNHEY and CDR2 is SMNVEV in the germline V gene (reference sequence). The CDR3 runs to 12 residues. CDR3 bases: TGTGTCAGCCAACAGGGGTTGTGCGAGCAGTACTTC. Translation: CVSQQGLCEQYF.

This clone is medium-sized. This chain joins TRBV12-3 or TRBV12-4 and TRBJ2-3, with D tentatively TRBD2 (5 bases). The V end was cut by 8 bases, the J end by 0 bases, with 12 bases between. The CDR3 runs 14 residues. The DNA of the CDR3 is TGTGCCAGCGGGCGAGGACTTAGCACAGATACGCAGTATTTT. Translated: CASGRGLSTDTQYF.

This clone occurred a few times. V usage is TRBV20-1 and J usage is TRBJ1-5; TRBD1 matches 10 bases. V gave up 6 bases and J gave up 6 bases; unmatched junction bases: 8. The germline gives CDR1 DFQATT, CDR2 SNEGSKA (reference sequence). The CDR3 has 14 amino acids. CDR3 DNA: TGCAGTGCCCGACAGGGGGCGGTCGGTCAGCCCCAGCATTTT. Its protein is CSARQGAVGQPQHF.

This clone was seen many times. This chain uses TRBV27 with TRBJ2-5; the match to TRBD2 covers 8 bases. The CDR3 consists of 15 residues. In germline, CDR1 is MNHEY, CDR2 SMNVEV (reference sequence). The trim removed 4 bases at V and 1 base at J, leaving 5 bases unmatched. The CDR3 DNA reads TGTGCCAGCAGTTCCGGACTAGCCCTCCAAGAGACCCAGTACTTC. It is translated as CASSSGLALQETQYF.

A few counts support this clone. V gene TRBV28 combines with J gene TRBJ1-2, with 8 bases lining up with TRBD1. V was pared by 4 bases and J by 3 bases, with 7 bases of the junction left unmatched. Germline values: CDR1 MDHEN, CDR2 SYDVKM. The CDR3 has 15 amino acids. CDR3 residues: CASSSFGGQDYGYTF. The CDR3 DNA reads TGTGCCAGCAGTTCATTCGGGGGACAGGACTATGGCTACACCTTC.

This clone counts as medium-sized. V is TRBV28 and J is TRBJ2-7; 14 bases fit TRBD2. The CDR3 consists of 16 residues. J lost 6 bases, V lost 6 bases, and 10 bases had no gene match. Germline CDR1 reads MDHEN; CDR2 reads SYDVKM. CDR3 amino acids: CASRPGLAGASSEQYF. The CDR3 region has the DNA TGTGCCAGCAGGCCGGGACTAGCGGGAGCCTCCAGCGAGCAGTACTTC.

In this sample, this clone turned up many times. J is TRBJ2-2 and V is TRBV9; 7 bases map to TRBD1. In germline, CDR1 is SGDLS, CDR2 YYNGEE. The length of the CDR3 is 15 residues. The junction had 8 bases not matched to a gene; V was cut back by 4 bases and J by 5 bases. This CDR3 is CASSKDRALTGELFF. The DNA for the CDR3 is TGTGCCAGCAGCAAAGACAGGGCACTTACCGGGGAGCTGTTTTTT.

Relative to its sample, this clone is medium-sized. This chain joins TRBV15 and TRBJ2-3; D is unclear. This CDR3 region has 13 residues. V lost 1 base to trimming and J lost 4 bases, with 6 bases between them. CDR1 and CDR2 from the germline V gene are LNHNV and YYDKDF (reference sequence). The CDR3 nucleotides are TGTGCCACCAGCAGAGTGATGTCAGATACGCAGTATTTT. Protein product: CATSRVMSDTQYF.

This clone is medium-sized (0.01 to 0.1%) in the sample. The CDR3, as DNA: TGTGCCATCAGAGCGGGGGCGCGAACCGGGGAGCTGTTTTTT. This sequence encodes CAIRAGARTGELFF. The rearrangement joins TRBV10-3 to TRBJ2-2; 8 bases line up with TRBD2. V lost 6 bases to trimming and J lost 5 bases; unmatched junction nucleotides: 5. Germline values: CDR1 ENHRY, CDR2 SYGVKD. The CDR3 spans 14 residues.

Ten or more counts support this clone. V and J are TRBV12-3 or TRBV12-4 and TRBJ1-2, with 10 bases lining up with TRBD1. With 2 bases clipped from V and 8 bases from J, the junction kept 5 bases outside the gene matches. The CDR3 is 14 residues long. The CDR3 DNA reads TGTGCCAGCAGTTTATTCGACAGGGGGCTAGGCTACACCTTC. Protein product: CASSLFDRGLGYTF.

This clone has just a few counts. The chain has TRBV10-1 and TRBJ1-4; TRBD1 matches at 8 bases. Trimming took 7 bases from V and 11 from J; bases not matched to a gene: 12. This CDR3 is 14 amino acids long. Germline-derived CDR1 and CDR2 are WNHNN and SYGVQD (reference sequence). CDR3 sequence (DNA): TGCGCCAGCATCTCGGACAGGGAAGGGGAGAAACTGTTTTTT. This gives the protein CASISDREGEKLFF.

By share, this clone counts as medium-sized (0.01 to 0.1%). The chain couples TRBV6-1 to TRBJ1-3; TRBD1 might be the D (5 bases). Germline loops: CDR1 MNHNS, CDR2 SASEGT. The ends were cut back, 10 bases at V and 8 bases at J, with 15 bases in the middle. CDR3 length: 12 amino acids. DNA for the CDR3: TGTGCCATTGGAGGGGAAATGGACACCATATATTTT. Its translation is CAIGGEMDTIYF.

The chain links TRBV5-1 to TRBJ2-7; D gene uncertain. Germline V gene sequence: CDR1 SGHRS, CDR2 YFSETQ. V was cut by 1 base and J by 2 bases, with 7 bases left in between. This CDR3 region has 13 residues. The CDR3 DNA reads as TGCGCCAGCAGCTTGATGGATGCCTACGAGCAGTACTTC. As protein: CASSLMDAYEQYF.

This clone has a count of ten or more. The CDR3 region has the DNA TGTGCCAGTGTTTTTAGCGGGAGAGGACTACGGGAGCAGTTCTTC. Its protein product is CASVFSGRGLREQFF. The chain links TRBV19 to TRBJ2-1, with 9 bases that match TRBD2. With 8 bases clipped from V and 10 bases from J, the junction kept 15 bases outside the gene matches. CDR1 LNHDA and CDR2 SQIVND come from the germline V gene (reference sequence). CDR3 length equals 15 residues. The whole variable domain, filled in from reference TRBV19 and TRBJ2-1, reads DGGITQSPKYLFRKEGQNVTLSCEQNLNHDAMYWYRQDPGQGLRLIYYSQIVNDFQKGDIAEGYSVSREKKESFPLTVTSAQKNPTAFYLCASVFSGRGLREQFFGPGTRLTVL.

This clone is labeled as medium-sized. V gene TRBV24-1 combines with J gene TRBJ2-2; D might be TRBD1 (6 bases). This CDR3 comprises 14 residues. Deletions cut 4 bases from V and 6 bases from J, with 11 bases between. CDR1 and CDR2 from the germline V gene are KGHDR and SFDVKD. CDR3 sequence (DNA): TGTGCCACCAGTGACTACAGGGATTCCGGGGAGCTGTTTTTT. Residues: CATSDYRDSGELFF.

The sample holds a few counts of this clone. The chain uses TRBV27 and TRBJ2-1; 7 bases line up with TRBD1. Per the germline V gene, CDR1 is MNHEY and CDR2 is SMNVEV (reference sequence). J was trimmed by 4 bases and V by 6 bases; bases with no gene match: 18. The CDR3 covers 18 residues. CDR3 nucleotide sequence: TGTGCCAGCAGACGCAAGGTACAGGGGATAGGGGCTTACAATGAGCAGTTCTTC. Translating gives CASRRKVQGIGAYNEQFF.

This clone is medium-sized within its sample. The gene calls are TRBV19 and TRBJ1-5; 7 nucleotides line up with TRBD1. Germline V gene lookup returns CDR1 LNHDA and CDR2 SQIVND (reference sequence). Trimming cost V 5 bases and J 8 bases; bases outside gene matches: 6. This CDR3 is 13 amino acids long. CDR3 residues: CASSFGDREPQHF. CDR3 nucleotide sequence: TGTGCCAGTAGTTTCGGAGACAGGGAGCCCCAGCATTTT.

Judged by abundance, this clone is medium-sized (0.01 to 0.1%). The V call is TRBV19, the J call TRBJ1-6; D gene ambiguous. From germline, CDR1 is LNHDA and CDR2 SQIVND (reference sequence). This CDR3 region has 16 residues. V lost 3 bases to trimming and J lost 11 bases, with 20 bases between them. CDR3 protein: CASSIPPGGNGAPLHF. The CDR3, as DNA: TGTGCCAGTAGTATCCCCCCCGGCGGGAACGGTGCACCCCTCCACTTT.

This chain links TRBV7-3 with TRBJ2-1; 7 positions agree with TRBD1. This CDR3 region has 13 residues. Germline CDR1 reads SGHTA; CDR2 reads FQGTGA. V lost 6 bases, J lost 7 bases, and 6 bases stayed unmatched. CDR3 in amino acids: CASRTGYGNEQFF. In nucleotides, the CDR3 is TGTGCCAGCAGGACAGGGTACGGGAATGAGCAGTTCTTC.

CDR3 nucleotides: TGTGCCAGCAATTCTGGGACTAGCGGGAGGAAAATCACCGGGGAGCTGTTTTTT. Translating gives CASNSGTSGRKITGELFF. The chain is built from TRBV27 and TRBJ2-2; TRBD2 matches at 15 bases. J gave up 4 bases and V 7 bases, and 10 bases lay outside the gene matches. The germline V gene encodes CDR1 MNHEY and CDR2 SMNVEV (reference sequence). The CDR3 is 18 amino acids.

Many counts were recorded for this clone. V gene TRBV11-2 combines with J gene TRBJ1-4; no clear D. Germline V gene data show CDR1 as SGHAT and CDR2 as FQNNGV. Trimming left V 1 base short and J 0 bases short, with 9 bases between. This CDR3 has 16 amino acids. CDR3 DNA: TGTGCCAGCAGCTTAGGGATACAAGCAACTAATGAAAAACTGTTTTTT. As protein: CASSLGIQATNEKLFF.